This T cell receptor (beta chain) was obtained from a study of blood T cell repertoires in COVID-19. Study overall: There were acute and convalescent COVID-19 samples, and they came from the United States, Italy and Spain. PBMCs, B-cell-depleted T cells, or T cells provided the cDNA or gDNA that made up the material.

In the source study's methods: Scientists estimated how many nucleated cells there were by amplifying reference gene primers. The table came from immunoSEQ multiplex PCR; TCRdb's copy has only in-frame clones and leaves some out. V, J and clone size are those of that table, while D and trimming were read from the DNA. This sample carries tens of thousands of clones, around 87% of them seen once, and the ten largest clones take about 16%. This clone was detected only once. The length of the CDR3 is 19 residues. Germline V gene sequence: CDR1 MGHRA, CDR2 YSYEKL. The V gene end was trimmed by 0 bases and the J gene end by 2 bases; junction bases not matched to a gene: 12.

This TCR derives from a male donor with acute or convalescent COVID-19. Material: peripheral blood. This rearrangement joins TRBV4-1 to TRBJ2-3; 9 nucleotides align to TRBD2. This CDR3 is CASSQDIPPSGAITDTQYF. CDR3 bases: TGCGCCAGCAGCCAAGATATACCCCCTAGCGGGGCCATCACAGATACGCAGTATTTT.